This entry describes one T cell receptor beta chain. TCRdb keeps only in-frame clones here, not all; method: immunoSEQ multiplex PCR. In the table there are around 130,000 clones, roughly 88% of which are singletons. This sample stems from a study of T cell responses to AZD1222 COVID-19 vaccine. CDR1 and CDR2 from the germline V gene are MGHRA and YSYEKL. V trimming: 4 bases; J trimming: 7 bases; junction bases outside the gene matches: 11. The CDR3 has 16 amino acids. Sequenced material: peripheral blood, taken on day 0 of AZD1222 vaccination. The V and J genes are TRBV4-1 and TRBJ2-7, with 12 nucleotides matching TRBD1. This receptor was obtained from an adult in good health. CDR3 amino acids: CASSPGMGQGAGEQYF. CDR3 DNA: TGCGCCAGCAGCCCAGGGATGGGACAGGGGGCTGGGGAGCAGTACTTC.